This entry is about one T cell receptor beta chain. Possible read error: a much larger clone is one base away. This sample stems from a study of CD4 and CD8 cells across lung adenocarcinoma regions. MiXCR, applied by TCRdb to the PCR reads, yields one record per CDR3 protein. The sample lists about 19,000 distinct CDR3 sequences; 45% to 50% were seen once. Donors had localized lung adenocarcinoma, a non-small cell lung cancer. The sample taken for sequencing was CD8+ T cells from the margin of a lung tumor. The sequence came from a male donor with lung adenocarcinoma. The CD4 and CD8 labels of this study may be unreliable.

The CDR3 region has the DNA TGTGCCAGCAGTCTGATGCGGGCAGTAGGGGAGACCCAGTTCTTC. Translating it yields CASSLMRAVGETQFF. The chain couples TRBV7-2 to TRBJ2-1; D tentatively fits TRBD1 or TRBD2 (5 bases each). The CDR3 extends over 15 amino acids. V was shortened by 6 bases and J by 13 bases, with 25 bases between the two germline ends. Germline assignment: CDR1 SGHTA and CDR2 FQGNSA.